This T cell receptor beta chain was sequenced in a study of blood T cell repertoires in COVID-19. On the study more broadly: PBMCs, B-cell-depleted T cells, or T cells provided the cDNA or gDNA that made up the material.

The germline V gene has CDR1 KGHSH and CDR2 LQKENI. The CDR3 is made up of 13 amino acids. The V end lost 1 base, the J end lost 5 bases, and 6 bases lay between the germline ends. Seattle-derived patients entered the study during active infection and were followed longitudinally. Authors' analysis steps: Amplifying reference gene primers gave estimates of nucleated cell counts. Assay used: immunoSEQ multiplex PCR; TCRdb lists only in-frame clones, some missing. The V and J calls and clone size come from that table; D and trimming were worked out from the DNA. The sample records roughly 350,000 clones, 88% being singletons.

The sample was peripheral blood. The V call is TRBV18, the J call TRBJ2-1; D may be TRBD1 (5 bases). The origin of this receptor is a woman aged 65 to 85 with COVID-19, enrolled during active disease. The CDR3: CASSPRQNNEQFF. The CDR3 DNA sequence: TGTGCCAGCTCACCACGACAGAACAATGAGCAGTTCTTC. The complete variable domain, with remaining parts taken from reference TRBV18 and TRBJ2-1, reads NAGVMQNPRHLVRRRGQEARLRCSPMKGHSHVYWYRQLPEEGLKFMVYLQKENIIDESGMPKERFSAEFPKEGPSILRIQQVVRGDSAAYFCASSPRQNNEQFFGPGTRLTVL.